Described below is a single T cell receptor beta chain sequence and its context. Its antigen has not been determined. No qualities accompany the bases; no much larger clone lies one base away. The data were obtained in a study of blood T cells in healthy people across ages (dated by TCRdb to between 2014 and 2016). At the level of the whole study: Template switching captured roughly one uniquely barcoded TCR beta cDNA molecule per two T cells in model experiments. To track age-related changes in TCR beta repertoire diversity, the study relied on deep sequencing normalized with unique cDNA molecular identifiers. The donors were split into four age groups: young (average about 15 years), middle-aged (around 40), aged (over 55) and long-lived (roughly 80). To avoid experimental bias, donors of different ages were distributed randomly across sequencing lanes. For two donors (one aged 18 to 29 and one aged 80 or older), the study analyzed two additional independent replicas of 1 million unique cDNA reads from the same blood draw. What the work shows at the level of the full study, not this receptor alone: Observed TCR beta diversity per million T cells fell roughly linearly with age, and a significant reduction was already apparent by age about 38. The long-lived group showed more naive CD4+ T cells, fewer expanded clones and increased TCR diversity than the aged group, suggesting age selection. A strong correlation was found between observed TCR beta diversity and the percentage of naive T cells measured by flow cytometry. Because profiling used bulk unsorted PBMCs, naive and antigen-experienced compartments could not be compared conclusively. The CMV infection status of donors was not known, potentially confounding age-related changes in expanded clonotypes. Estimates of total diversity based on one million sequenced T cells were regarded as lower bounds and as underestimates.

Libraries were prepared through 5' RACE. A second PCR of roughly 7 to 11 cycles was performed with a sample-barcoded 5' primer and a J-beta primer mix. A template-switch 5' adaptor carrying 12 random nucleotides introduced a unique molecular identifier onto each TCR beta cDNA molecule. Each sample yielded at least 3 million CDR3-containing paired-end reads. First-strand cDNA was synthesized from all RNA with the Mint cDNA synthesis kit, primed by a TRBC-specific oligonucleotide. After uracil-DNA glycosylase treatment, a first 18-cycle PCR used universal primers M1SS and BC2_uni_R on all cDNA. Regarding the original processing steps: Each sample was normalized by randomly selecting 1 million high-quality reads, each carrying a distinct molecular identifier. Reads sharing molecular identifiers were discarded rather than binned into consensus sequences. MiTCR, with a Q25 quality threshold and the strictest error-elimination algorithm, was used for CDR3 identification, clonotype clustering and error correction. A nonparametric unseen species model with Euler transformation was used to estimate lower-bound total TCR beta diversity. TCRdb passed the public sequencing reads through fastp at Q25 and MiXCR, retaining productive beta sequences. Rows merge per CDR3 protein into single entries with the most common DNA and genes. These V and J calls derive from TCRdb rather than the authors' analysis. In this sample the table shows over 1,500,000 distinct CDR3 sequences, about two fifths of which occur a single time. Around 23% of the sample belongs to the ten largest clones.

Donors were 40 or so systemically healthy Caucasian individuals from Russia aged roughly 6 to 90 years. Each donor gave roughly 9 milliliters of peripheral blood, drawn into EDTA-treated Vacutainer tubes. Ficoll-Paque density-gradient centrifugation was used to isolate PBMCs, with at least 6.5 million per sample. Total RNA, at least 6 micrograms per sample, was extracted from PBMCs with Trizol reagent. The percentages of naive CD45RAhigh/CD27high T cells were determined by flow cytometry on a PBMC aliquot from every donor. CDR1 and CDR2 (DFQATT, SNEGSKA) derive from the germline V gene (reference sequence). Inclusive of the bounding cysteine and phenylalanine, the CDR3 is 16 residues long. CDR3 DNA is the only sequence kept; it has 48 bases, read in frame from the first base. V gives up 0 bases and J gives up 1 base, and the segment between their germline ends measures 13 bases.

In this chain, TRBV20-1 is recombined with TRBJ2-1; perhaps TRBD2 is the D gene, with 7 bases matching. The sequence derives from a human donor in good health. The sample was blood. The nucleotide sequence is TGCAGTGCTAGAGATCAGGGGAGGGTATCCTACAATGAGCAGTTCTTC. Translated, this gives CSARDQGRVSYNEQFF.